The TCR beta chain under discussion was sequenced for a study of identical twins. TCRdb processed the 5' RACE reads anew with MiXCR; each CDR3 protein has one entry. The sample has roughly 200,000 distinct CDR3 sequences, 15% to 20% seen once. This CDR3 is 16 amino acids long. V shed 6 bases and J 6 bases; nucleotides not matched to a gene: 15. Germline CDR1 DFQATT, CDR2 SNEGSKA (reference sequence). This clonotype appeared a few times. Another study also made use of these data, one on T cells expressing NK-cell markers.

The TCR comes from a woman between 18 and 30 years old in good health. The gene calls are TRBV20-1 and TRBJ2-3, with 10 bases lining up with TRBD2. Sequencing was performed on CD8+ T cells sorted from blood. The CDR3 loop reads CSATQPGLAAGDTQYF. Written as DNA, the CDR3 is TGCAGTGCAACCCAACCAGGACTAGCGGCAGGGGATACGCAGTATTTT.